This T cell receptor beta chain was profiled in a study of graft-versus-host responses after intestinal transplantation (dated by TCRdb to the early 2020s). Background on the whole study: The transplants that recipients received were multivisceral, liver-intestinal, or isolated intestinal. Bulk TCR-beta CDR3 sequencing was used to track graft-versus-host and host-versus-graft alloreactive T cell clones in the graft, circulation and bone marrow after intestinal transplantation. Donor T cell macrochimerism was defined as a peak of at least 4% donor T cells among recipient peripheral blood mononuclear cells. To identify alloreactive clones, pre-transplant mixed lymphocyte reaction products were sequenced and compared with unstimulated pre-transplant donor and recipient T cells. Instead of going to the commercial service, samples from a few later patients were sequenced in-house on an Illumina MiSeq and processed with MiXCR. The cohort enrolled under 25 intestinal transplant recipients including one retransplant, and a few patients lacking pretransplant specimens were excluded. Every recipient was given anti-thymocyte globulin induction, followed by roughly 3 years of maintenance tacrolimus and steroids.

This specimen's time point label, per the study, means: cells obtained before transplantation from donor or recipient. CD3+CD4+ and CD3+CD8+ populations were FACS-sorted from unstimulated pre-transplant donor and recipient cells taken from spleen or lymph nodes. The library was produced with the immunoSEQ multiplex PCR assay. In most patients, genomic DNA was isolated using the Qiagen DNeasy Blood and Tissue Kit and sent frozen to Adaptive Biotechnologies for TCR sequencing. For most patients, genomic DNA was subjected to high-throughput TCR-beta CDR3 sequencing by Adaptive Biotechnologies. The study's processing was this. Adaptive's ImmunoSEQ software supplied the TCR sequencing data for 18 patients, while MiXCR and VDJtools were used to process a few other patients. To correct CD4 versus CD8 sorting errors, sequences present in both subsets at a frequency ratio below 5:1 were removed. CDR3 nucleotide sequences shared by donor and recipient were removed because the origin of these sequences could not be assigned. To count as alloreactive, a clone needed at least 2-fold expansion over unstimulated cells and a minimum CFSE-low frequency of 0.002% (template counts) or 0.001% (read counts). Clones were considered mappable if detected in sequenced pre-transplant spleen, lymph node, or MLR CFSE-low populations of the donor or recipient. The cumulative frequency of alloreactive clones was calculated as a percentage of all sequences, weighted by copy number. TCRdb retrieved this table from immuneACCESS and kept in-frame rearrangements only. Not all clones are present; in checked studies, unresolved V genes account for under half, and no reason is known for the remainder. V, J and clone size derive from that table, while D and trimming were established from the DNA sequence. The sample profile shows about 70,000 clones; over 75% of them were found once. 0.39% of the sample lies in the top ten.

Reading the germline V gene gives CDR1 MNHGY and CDR2 SVAAGI. The V end gives up 5 bases and the J end 2 bases, leaving 12 bases in the junction not matched to a gene. From the cysteine through the valine, the CDR3 covers 16 amino acids. Only the CDR3 DNA is retained, 48 bases long and in frame from the first base. As concerns this clone: Its antigen has not been determined. The record has no base qualities; no much larger clone is one base away.

What the study reported, not specific to this receptor: Early after transplant, peak levels of circulating GvH clones were found to be associated with declines in HvG clones. GvH clones turned up in recipient bone marrow, with some appearing earlier in ileal mucosa or blood, a pattern consistent with an intestinal mucosal origin. The relatively low number and heterogeneity of intestinal transplant patients limited the conclusions. Patients with donor T cell macrochimerism had high GvH to HvG T cell clonal ratios in their allografts.

The specimen was unstimulated CD4+ T cells sorted from spleen or lymph node cells, collected before transplant. This receptor was obtained from a human donor who was the organ donor for an intestinal transplant. The rearranged chain carries TRBV6-9 and TRBJ2-7, with 7 middle bases fitting TRBD1. The nucleotides read TGTGCCAGCAGTGGGGGAGACGACAGGGCCCCCTACGAGCAGTACGTC. This yields the protein CASSGGDDRAPYEQYV.